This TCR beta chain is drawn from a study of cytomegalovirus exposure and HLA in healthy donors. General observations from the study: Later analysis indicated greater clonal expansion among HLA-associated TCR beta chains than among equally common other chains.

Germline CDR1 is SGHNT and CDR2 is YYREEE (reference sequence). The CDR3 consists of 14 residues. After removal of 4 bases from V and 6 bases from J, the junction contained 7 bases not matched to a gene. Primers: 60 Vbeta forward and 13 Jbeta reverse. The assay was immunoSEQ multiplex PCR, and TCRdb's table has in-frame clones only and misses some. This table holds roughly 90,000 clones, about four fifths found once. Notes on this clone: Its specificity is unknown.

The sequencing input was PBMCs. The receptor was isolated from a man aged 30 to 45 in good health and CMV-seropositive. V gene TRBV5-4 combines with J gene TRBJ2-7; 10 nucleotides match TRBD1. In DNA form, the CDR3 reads TGTGCCAGCAGCGCTGACAGGGGGCTGTCCGAGCAGTACTTC. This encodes CASSADRGLSEQYF.